A selection of T cell receptor beta chains follows, all from one sample in a study of blood T cell repertoires in COVID-19. TCRdb keeps only in-frame clones here, not all; method: immunoSEQ multiplex PCR. The sample shows over 25,000 clones, roughly 90% of them seen only once. The source material was peripheral blood. The receptor source for this set is a human donor with active COVID-19. The donor label of this sample is uncertain. The CDR3 runs from the conserved cysteine through the conserved F or W. D genes are given only for firm matches. Clone size is shown for a subset of rows, as once, few, many or a class of expanded clone.

clone size: -
V gene: TRBV19
J gene: TRBJ2-2
D gene: -
CDR3 DNA: TGTGCCAGTAGTATAAAGCGGGCCGGGGAGCTGTTTTTT
CDR3 protein: CASSIKRAGELFF

clone size: -
V gene: TRBV11-2
J gene: TRBJ2-1
D gene: TRBD2
CDR3 DNA: TGTGCCAGCAGCTTAGATCGGTTGGACGGGAGGGTGAATGAGCAGTTCTTC
CDR3 protein: CASSLDRLDGRVNEQFF

clone size: once
V gene: TRBV25-1
J gene: TRBJ2-7
D gene: TRBD1
CDR3 DNA: TGTGCCAGCAGAGGGACAGGGACCTCCTACGAGCAGTACTTC
CDR3 protein: CASRGTGTSYEQYF

clone size: -
V gene: TRBV6-6
J gene: TRBJ2-6
D gene: -
CDR3 DNA: TGTGCCAGCAGTTACTTCCCGGGTGCTGGGGCCAACGTCCTGACTTTC
CDR3 protein: CASSYFPGAGANVLTF

clone size: -
V gene: TRBV5-1
J gene: TRBJ1-1
D gene: TRBD1
CDR3 DNA: TGCGCCAGCAGCCTCGGACAGGGCCCTCTGAACACTGAAGCTTTCTTT
CDR3 protein: CASSLGQGPLNTEAFF

clone size: -
V gene: TRBV9
J gene: TRBJ2-3
D gene: TRBD2
CDR3 DNA: TGTGCCAGCAGCACCCTAGCGGGAGGGGGTACAGATACGCAGTATTTT
CDR3 protein: CASSTLAGGGTDTQYF

clone size: -
V gene: TRBV7-2
J gene: TRBJ2-1
D gene: -
CDR3 DNA: TGTGCCAGCAGCCCCGGGCGGCTAGCCACAAAGCAGTTCTTC
CDR3 protein: CASSPGRLATKQFF

clone size: -
V gene: TRBV5-8
J gene: TRBJ2-5
D gene: -
CDR3 DNA: TGTGCCAGCAGCTTGGGGATTGGAGGGGGGGCACAAGAGACCCAGTACTTC
CDR3 protein: CASSLGIGGGAQETQYF

clone size: -
V gene: TRBV24-1
J gene: TRBJ2-1
D gene: TRBD2
CDR3 DNA: TGTGCCACCAGTGATGGACTAGCGGGGGGAAATGAGCAGTTCTTC
CDR3 protein: CATSDGLAGGNEQFF

clone size: -
V gene: TRBV5-1
J gene: TRBJ2-7
D gene: TRBD1
CDR3 DNA: TGCGCCAGCAGCCACACCACACAGGGGGCGCGCTACGAGCAGTACTTC
CDR3 protein: CASSHTTQGARYEQYF

clone size: -
V gene: TRBV6-2/TRBV6-3
J gene: TRBJ2-1
D gene: TRBD2
CDR3 DNA: TGTGCCAGCAGCGGGACTAGCGGGCTAGATGAGCAGTTCTTC
CDR3 protein: CASSGTSGLDEQFF

clone size: -
V gene: TRBV5-1
J gene: TRBJ2-7
D gene: -
CDR3 DNA: TGCGCCAGCAGCTTGGCCCCACAGGGTACCTACGAGCAGTACTTC
CDR3 protein: CASSLAPQGTYEQYF

clone size: once
V gene: TRBV7-3
J gene: TRBJ2-7
D gene: TRBD1
CDR3 DNA: TGTGCCAGCAGCCCCGGGACAGGCTCCTACGAGCAGTACTTC
CDR3 protein: CASSPGTGSYEQYF

clone size: -
V gene: TRBV6-2/TRBV6-3
J gene: TRBJ1-2
D gene: -
CDR3 DNA: TGTGCCAGCAGTTACTCAGACGGGTCTGTCTATGGCTACACCTTC
CDR3 protein: CASSYSDGSVYGYTF

clone size: -
V gene: TRBV7-6
J gene: TRBJ1-6
D gene: TRBD1
CDR3 DNA: TGTGCCAGCAGCCCCGGACAGGGGGAATCACCCCTCCACTTT
CDR3 protein: CASSPGQGESPLHF

clone size: -
V gene: TRBV7-3
J gene: TRBJ2-1
D gene: -
CDR3 DNA: TGTGCCAGCTCCACTAGCCCCTACAATGAGCAGTTCTTC
CDR3 protein: CASSTSPYNEQFF

clone size: -
V gene: TRBV19
J gene: TRBJ2-5
D gene: TRBD1
CDR3 DNA: TGTGCCAGTAGTACTAACAGGGGGCGTGAGACCCAGTACTTC
CDR3 protein: CASSTNRGRETQYF

clone size: -
V gene: TRBV28
J gene: TRBJ2-1
D gene: TRBD2
CDR3 DNA: TGTGCCAGCAGTTCCGGGACTAGCGGGAGCTTCTCCTACAATGAGCAGTTCTTC
CDR3 protein: CASSSGTSGSFSYNEQFF

clone size: -
V gene: TRBV9
J gene: TRBJ2-2
D gene: -
CDR3 DNA: TGTGCCAGCAGCGTAGTTAGCAACACCGGGGAGCTGTTTTTT
CDR3 protein: CASSVVSNTGELFF

clone size: -
V gene: TRBV7-3
J gene: TRBJ2-3
D gene: TRBD2
CDR3 DNA: TGTGCCAGCAGCAAAGGGTCGACTAGCGGATCTACAGATACGCAGTATTTT
CDR3 protein: CASSKGSTSGSTDTQYF

clone size: -
V gene: TRBV4-3
J gene: TRBJ1-4
D gene: TRBD1
CDR3 DNA: TGCGCCAGCAGCCAATTCCCGGGACAGGGAGGTGAAAAACTGTTTTTT
CDR3 protein: CASSQFPGQGGEKLFF

clone size: -
V gene: TRBV7-2
J gene: TRBJ1-6
D gene: -
CDR3 DNA: TGTGCCAGCAGCCCAAGGGGGGGGCGCGTTAATTCACCCCTCCACTTT
CDR3 protein: CASSPRGGRVNSPLHF

clone size: once
V gene: TRBV27
J gene: TRBJ2-3
D gene: TRBD2
CDR3 DNA: TGTGCCAGCATCTCACCGACCGGGACTAGCGGGATTGGGCACGTGAATACGCAGTATTTT
CDR3 protein: CASISPTGTSGIGHVNTQYF

clone size: -
V gene: TRBV12-3/TRBV12-4
J gene: TRBJ1-2
D gene: TRBD1
CDR3 DNA: TGTGCCAGCAGCTCCGGACAGGGCAGTGGCTACACCTTC
CDR3 protein: CASSSGQGSGYTF

clone size: -
V gene: TRBV29-1
J gene: TRBJ1-6
D gene: -
CDR3 DNA: TGCAGCGTTGCCCACTCCTATAATTCACCCCTCCACTTT
CDR3 protein: CSVAHSYNSPLHF

clone size: -
V gene: TRBV18
J gene: TRBJ2-5
D gene: TRBD2
CDR3 DNA: TGTGCCAGCTCACAAGATAGCGGGGGACAAGAGACCCAGTACTTC
CDR3 protein: CASSQDSGGQETQYF

clone size: -
V gene: TRBV7-3
J gene: TRBJ2-3
D gene: -
CDR3 DNA: TGTGCCAGCAGCTCGGACTCGACCGGTGCAGATACGCAGTATTTT
CDR3 protein: CASSSDSTGADTQYF

clone size: -
V gene: TRBV5-1
J gene: TRBJ2-3
D gene: -
CDR3 DNA: TGCGCCAGCAGCGTAACTAGCATCGGCACAGATACGCAGTATTTT
CDR3 protein: CASSVTSIGTDTQYF

clone size: -
V gene: TRBV7-2
J gene: TRBJ2-3
D gene: TRBD2
CDR3 DNA: TGTGCCAGCAGTTCTCTAGCGGGGGGGCTGAACACAGATACGCAGTATTTT
CDR3 protein: CASSSLAGGLNTDTQYF

clone size: -
V gene: TRBV2
J gene: TRBJ2-7
D gene: -
CDR3 DNA: TGTGCCAGCAGCGCCGGGACCTACGAGCAGTACTTC
CDR3 protein: CASSAGTYEQYF

clone size: -
V gene: TRBV7-2
J gene: TRBJ1-1
D gene: -
CDR3 DNA: TGTGCCAGCAGCCTACAGCCCGGGAACACTGAAGCTTTCTTT
CDR3 protein: CASSLQPGNTEAFF

clone size: -
V gene: TRBV6-5
J gene: TRBJ2-2
D gene: TRBD2
CDR3 DNA: TGTGCCAGCAGTTTGACTAGCGGGCTGAACACCGGGGAGCTGTTTTTT
CDR3 protein: CASSLTSGLNTGELFF

clone size: -
V gene: TRBV5-1
J gene: TRBJ1-2
D gene: -
CDR3 DNA: TGCGCCAGCAGCCCTGACAAGCCCTATGGCTACACCTTC
CDR3 protein: CASSPDKPYGYTF

clone size: -
V gene: TRBV10-1
J gene: TRBJ2-7
D gene: TRBD2
CDR3 DNA: TGCGCCAGCAGTGGGAGACTAGCGGGGAGGTACGAGCAGTACTTC
CDR3 protein: CASSGRLAGRYEQYF

clone size: -
V gene: TRBV4-2
J gene: TRBJ1-2
D gene: TRBD1
CDR3 DNA: TGTGCCAGCAGCCAAGATGCCAGGGACAGGGGAAATGGCTACACCTTC
CDR3 protein: CASSQDARDRGNGYTF

clone size: -
V gene: TRBV5-8
J gene: TRBJ2-7
D gene: TRBD2
CDR3 DNA: TGTGCCAGCAGCTTCCCGGGACTAGCCTCCGAGCAGTACTTC
CDR3 protein: CASSFPGLASEQYF

clone size: -
V gene: TRBV4-1
J gene: TRBJ2-2
D gene: -
CDR3 DNA: TGCGCCAGCAGCCAAGTCATCCCGAACACCGGGGAGCTGTTTTTT
CDR3 protein: CASSQVIPNTGELFF

clone size: -
V gene: TRBV28
J gene: TRBJ1-2
D gene: -
CDR3 DNA: TGTGCCAGCAGTTCCACCAAGGGGCGGGGTTATGAGGGCTACACCTTC
CDR3 protein: CASSSTKGRGYEGYTF

clone size: few
V gene: TRBV14
J gene: TRBJ2-2
D gene: -
CDR3 DNA: TGTGCCAGCAGCCACAGGGAGAACACCGGGGAGCTGTTTTTT
CDR3 protein: CASSHRENTGELFF

clone size: -
V gene: TRBV5-1
J gene: TRBJ2-7
D gene: -
CDR3 DNA: TGCGCCAGCAGCTTGGAGGTGGGGCGACACGAGCAGTACTTC
CDR3 protein: CASSLEVGRHEQYF

clone size: -
V gene: TRBV5-1
J gene: TRBJ2-5
D gene: TRBD2
CDR3 DNA: TGCGCCAGCCATGACTCCGGTAGCGGGGGCGCAGAGACCCAGTACTTC
CDR3 protein: CASHDSGSGGAETQYF

clone size: -
V gene: TRBV19
J gene: TRBJ2-4
D gene: TRBD2
CDR3 DNA: TGTGCCAGTAGTTCAGGGACTAGCGGGGGGTGGGCCAAAAACATTCAGTACTTC
CDR3 protein: CASSSGTSGGWAKNIQYF